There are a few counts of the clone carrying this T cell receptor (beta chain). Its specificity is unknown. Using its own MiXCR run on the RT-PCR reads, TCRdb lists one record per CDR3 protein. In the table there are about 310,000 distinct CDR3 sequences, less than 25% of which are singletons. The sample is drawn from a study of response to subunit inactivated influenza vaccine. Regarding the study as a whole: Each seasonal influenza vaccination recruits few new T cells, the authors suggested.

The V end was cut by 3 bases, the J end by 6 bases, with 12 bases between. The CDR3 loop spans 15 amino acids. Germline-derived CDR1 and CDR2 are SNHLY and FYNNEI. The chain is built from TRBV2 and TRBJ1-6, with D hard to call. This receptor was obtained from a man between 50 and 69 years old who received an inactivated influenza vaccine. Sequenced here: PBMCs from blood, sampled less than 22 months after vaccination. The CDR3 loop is CASSDEGLSNSPLHF. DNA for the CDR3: TGTGCCAGCAGTGATGAGGGTTTGAGTAATTCACCCCTCCACTTT. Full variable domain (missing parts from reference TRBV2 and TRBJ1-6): EPEVTQTPSHQVTQMGQEVILRCVPISNHLYFYWYRQILGQKVEFLVSFYNNEISEKSEIFDDQFSVERPDGSNFTLKIRSTKLEDSAMYFCASSDEGLSNSPLHFGNGTRLTVT.